Presented here are 30 T cell receptor beta chains from one specimen sequenced in a study of cytomegalovirus exposure and HLA in healthy donors. PCR involved 60 Vbeta and 13 Jbeta primers. Some clones are missing from TCRdb's copy, which holds only in-frame ones; the method was immunoSEQ multiplex PCR. Its table records 80,000 or so clones. Sequenced material: PBMCs. The receptors derive from a man aged 50 or older in good health and CMV-seropositive.

The chain links TRBV4-1 to TRBJ1-2; the match to TRBD1 covers 8 bases. Per germline, CDR1 MGHRA and CDR2 YSYEKL. V trimming: 4 bases; J trimming: 8 bases; junction bases outside the gene matches: 12. CDR3 length: 15 residues. CDR3 DNA sequence: TGCGCCAGCAGCCCGTGGGGGACAGGCCCTCGGGGCTACACCTTC. It translates to CASSPWGTGPRGYTF.

The V gene is TRBV6-1, the J gene TRBJ1-2; D is unclear. The ends were cut back, 7 bases at V and 4 bases at J, with 19 bases in the middle. Germline CDR1 and CDR2: MNHNS and SASEGT. This CDR3 has 15 amino acids. CDR3 protein: CASTLLLEGGYGYTF. DNA of the CDR3: TGTGCCAGCACCCTTTTACTAGAGGGTGGCTATGGCTACACCTTC.

The rearrangement joins TRBV6-5 to TRBJ2-7; 11 bases fit TRBD2. Germline CDR1 MNHEY, CDR2 SVGAGI. Trimming removed 0 bases from V and 7 bases from J; junction bases left unmatched: 8. The CDR3 consists of 16 residues. As DNA, the CDR3 is TGTGCCAGCAGTTACTCGGGGTTAGCGGGAGGGGGAGAGCAGTACTTC. This codes for CASSYSGLAGGGEQYF.

V gene TRBV2 combines with J gene TRBJ2-7; unclear D gene. V was trimmed by 6 bases and J by 4 bases, leaving 10 bases between them. CDR3 length: 12 residues. The germline CDR1 and CDR2 sequences are SNHLY and FYNNEI. The CDR3, as DNA: TGTGCCAGCAGCGGCAGGTCGTACGAGCAGTACTTC. Translation gives CASSGRSYEQYF.

The chain is built from TRBV5-1 and TRBJ1-1; TRBD1 matches at 9 bases. The CDR3 totals 15 residues. The V segment lost 4 bases and the J segment 8 bases; nucleotides outside the gene matches: 12. CDR1 is SGHRS, CDR2 YFSETQ, per germline. The CDR3 is CASSPGQGKGVEAFF. The CDR3 nucleotides are TGCGCCAGCAGCCCAGGACAGGGGAAGGGTGTCGAAGCTTTCTTT. Full variable domain (rest looked up from reference TRBV5-1 and TRBJ1-1): KAGVTQTPRYLIKTRGQQVTLSCSPISGHRSVSWYQQTPGQGLQFLFEYFSETQRNKGNFPGRFSGRQFSNSRSEMNVSTLELGDSALYLCASSPGQGKGVEAFFGQGTRLTVV.

V and J are TRBV9 and TRBJ1-1; no firm D call. V lost 4 bases, J lost 2 bases, and 12 bases lay in between. The CDR3 loop spans 14 amino acids. Germline values: CDR1 SGDLS, CDR2 YYNGEE. The CDR3 region has the DNA TGTGCCAGCAGCCGGCAGACATTCAACACTGAAGCTTTCTTT. Translated: CASSRQTFNTEAFF.

The genes are TRBV2 and TRBJ1-6, with a weak D call TRBD1 (6 bases). CDR3 size: 15 residues. CDR1 and CDR2 from the germline V gene are SNHLY and FYNNEI. Trimming removed 8 bases from V and 5 bases from J, with 16 bases in between. The CDR3 bases are TGTGCCAGCGATAGAGTTGGACAGAATAATTCACCCCTCCACTTT. Its translation is CASDRVGQNNSPLHF.

The chain links TRBV10-3 to TRBJ2-3; D may be TRBD2 (6 bases). In germline, CDR1 is ENHRY, CDR2 SYGVKD. CDR3 length: 13 amino acids. V lost 8 bases and J 4 bases, leaving 13 bases between the germline ends. CDR3 in amino acids: CAISGTSADTQYF. CDR3 nucleotides: TGTGCCATCTCCGGGACTTCCGCAGATACGCAGTATTTT.

This sequence joins TRBV18 and TRBJ1-2; D remains ambiguous. The V gene's germline CDR1 is KGHSH and CDR2 LQKENI. The CDR3 runs 14 residues. V dropped 5 bases and J dropped 2 bases, with 12 bases sitting between them. CDR3 DNA sequence: TGTGCCAGCTCAACCGACGGGTCGAACTATGGCTACACCTTC. Translating gives CASSTDGSNYGYTF.

The rearrangement uses TRBV28 and TRBJ1-5, with 7 bases identical to TRBD1. The trim removed 3 bases at V and 1 base at J, leaving 6 bases unmatched. The CDR3 consists of 16 residues. The germline V gene has CDR1 MDHEN and CDR2 SYDVKM. CDR3 loop: CASSLRGQTSNQPQHF. The CDR3 DNA follows: TGTGCCAGCAGTTTGAGGGGGCAAACGAGCAATCAGCCCCAGCATTTT.

The chain links TRBV18 to TRBJ2-3; D is ambiguous. Between the trimmed V and J ends, which lost 0 bases and 0 bases, there was a span of 7 bases. The germline V gene encodes CDR1 KGHSH and CDR2 LQKENI. This CDR3 comprises 15 residues. As DNA, the CDR3 is TGTGCCAGCTCACCACCGTCGGTTAGCACAGATACGCAGTATTTT. Translating it yields CASSPPSVSTDTQYF.

This rearrangement joins TRBV5-6 to TRBJ2-3, with a tentative D call TRBD2 (5 bases). Germline-derived CDR1 and CDR2 are SGHDT and YYEEEE. There are 13 residues in the CDR3. V was pared by 3 bases and J by 5 bases, with 10 bases between. CDR3 bases: TGTGCCAGCAGCTCGGGGATGGGAGATACGCAGTATTTT. Translation: CASSSGMGDTQYF.

The chain uses TRBV6-5 and TRBJ2-1, with a weak D call TRBD2 (7 bases). This CDR3 is 16 amino acids long. Germline values: CDR1 MNHEY, CDR2 SVGAGI. Trimming stripped 4 bases from V and 4 bases from J, with 17 bases between. CDR3 DNA sequence: TGTGCCAGCAGTTCCCAAGGGGGGGGCTCGTACAATGAGCAGTTCTTC. This encodes CASSSQGGGSYNEQFF.

This chain uses TRBV5-1 with TRBJ1-6, with D possibly TRBD1 on 6 matching bases. Germline V gene lookup returns CDR1 SGHRS and CDR2 YFSETQ. V lost 0 bases, J lost 5 bases, and 12 bases lay in between. This CDR3 comprises 16 residues. The CDR3: CASSLGWGLDNSPLHF. In DNA form, the CDR3 reads TGCGCCAGCAGCTTGGGGTGGGGGCTGGATAATTCACCCCTCCACTTT.

The chain couples TRBV9 to TRBJ1-1; no clear D. The V end lost 0 bases, the J end lost 2 bases, and 8 bases lay between the germline ends. In germline, CDR1 is SGDLS, CDR2 YYNGEE. CDR3 length equals 14 residues. Here the CDR3 reads CASSVGPDNTEAFF. The CDR3 DNA is TGTGCCAGCAGCGTAGGGCCAGATAACACTGAAGCTTTCTTT. Together with reference TRBV9 and TRBJ1-1, the CDR3 gives the full variable domain: DSGVTQTPKHLITATGQRVTLRCSPRSGDLSVYWYQQSLDQGLQFLIQYYNGEERAKGNILERFSAQQFPDLHSELNLSSLELGDSALYFCASSVGPDNTEAFFGQGTRLTVV.

The V gene is TRBV19, the J gene TRBJ1-1; D is unresolved. There are 17 residues in the CDR3. V was clipped by 5 bases and J by 1 base, with 20 bases between them. The germline CDR1 and CDR2 sequences are LNHDA and SQIVND (reference sequence). CDR3 protein: CASSPARGIGPNTEAFF. As DNA, the CDR3 is TGTGCCAGTAGTCCGGCACGGGGAATAGGCCCGAACACTGAAGCTTTCTTT.

V gene TRBV7-9 combines with J gene TRBJ2-7; a weak D match, TRBD2 (5 bases). CDR3 length equals 15 residues. Trimming cost V 0 bases and J 2 bases, with 11 bases left between them. Germline V gene data show CDR1 as SEHNR and CDR2 as FQNEAQ (reference sequence). This chain's CDR3 is CASSLASGKTYEQYF. Here the CDR3 DNA reads TGTGCCAGCAGCTTAGCGTCCGGGAAAACCTACGAGCAGTACTTC. Complete variable domain (other parts from reference TRBV7-9 and TRBJ2-7): DTGVSQNPRHKITKRGQNVTFRCDPISEHNRLYWYRQTLGQGPEFLTYFQNEAQLEKSRLLSDRFSAERPKGSFSTLEIQRTEQGDSAMYLCASSLASGKTYEQYFGPGTRLTVT.

The rearrangement links TRBV29-1 to TRBJ1-2; D unresolved. This CDR3 has 15 amino acids. The germline V gene encodes CDR1 SQVTM and CDR2 ANQGSEA. V was trimmed by 4 bases and J by 5 bases, leaving 20 bases between them. The CDR3 loop is CSVGLGGRRGYGYTF. The CDR3 nucleotides read TGCAGCGTTGGGTTGGGCGGCCGTCGAGGGTATGGCTACACCTTC.

The chain joins TRBV6-9 to TRBJ2-7, with 9 bases aligning to TRBD1. The length of the CDR3 is 15 residues. After removal of 2 bases from V and 5 bases from J, the junction contained 7 bases not matched to a gene. The germline gives CDR1 MNHGY, CDR2 SVAAGI. CDR3 amino acids: CASSYKRDRDHEQYV. The CDR3 region has the DNA TGTGCCAGCAGTTATAAAAGGGACAGGGACCACGAGCAGTACGTC.

V usage is TRBV7-9 and J usage is TRBJ1-2, with 8 bases fitting TRBD1. J was trimmed by 8 bases and V by 4 bases; bases with no gene match: 9. This CDR3 has 14 residues. Germline V gene data show CDR1 as SEHNR and CDR2 as FQNEAQ (reference sequence). The DNA for the CDR3 is TGTGCCAGCAGCTCGTTACAGGGGGGAGAAGGCTACACCTTC. Translated, it gives CASSSLQGGEGYTF.

V is TRBV18 and J is TRBJ2-3; D might be TRBD1 (8 bases). CDR3 length equals 16 residues. Trimming took 2 bases from V and 3 from J, leaving 15 bases between them. Per the germline V gene, CDR1 is KGHSH and CDR2 is LQKENI. In DNA form, the CDR3 reads TGTGCCAGCTCACCAGGACAGGGAGCGGGGACAGATACGCAGTATTTT. It specifies CASSPGQGAGTDTQYF. Variable domain in full (rest from reference TRBV18 and TRBJ2-3): NAGVMQNPRHLVRRRGQEARLRCSPMKGHSHVYWYRQLPEEGLKFMVYLQKENIIDESGMPKERFSAEFPKEGPSILRIQQVVRGDSAAYFCASSPGQGAGTDTQYFGPGTRLTVL.

The genes are TRBV5-4 and TRBJ2-3; TRBD1 aligns across 8 bases. The germline V gene has CDR1 SGHNT and CDR2 YYREEE (reference sequence). The CDR3 runs 18 residues. With 2 bases clipped from V and 6 bases from J, the junction kept 17 bases outside the gene matches. The CDR3 nucleotides read TGTGCCAGCAGCTTCCCCCGACAGGGGACAAGGTGGAGCGATACGCAGTATTTT. It specifies CASSFPRQGTRWSDTQYF.

This chain joins TRBV11-2 and TRBJ2-7; TRBD2 aligns across 7 bases. Germline assignment: CDR1 SGHAT and CDR2 FQNNGV. The CDR3 has 15 residues. V trimming: 1 base; J trimming: 3 bases; junction bases outside the gene matches: 6. In DNA form, the CDR3 reads TGTGCCAGCAGCTTAGGGGCTAGCGGACTCTACGAGCAGTACTTC. This codes for CASSLGASGLYEQYF.

The rearrangement links TRBV6-5 to TRBJ1-2; 8 bases are shared with TRBD1. Germline loops: CDR1 MNHEY, CDR2 SVGAGI. J gave up 8 bases and V 5 bases, and 10 bases lay outside the gene matches. This CDR3 has 14 amino acids. The CDR3, as DNA: TGTGCCAGCAGTCCTTCCAGGGGGCCCTGGGGCTACACCTTC. This gives the protein CASSPSRGPWGYTF.

The V call is TRBV6-1, the J call TRBJ1-4; D not resolved. The germline V and J ends were trimmed by 7 bases and 8 bases, with 11 bases remaining between them. Germline CDR1 MNHNS, CDR2 SASEGT. CDR3 length: 12 amino acids. The CDR3 nucleotides read TGTGCCAGCAACCGATTCACAGAAAAACTGTTTTTT. As protein: CASNRFTEKLFF.

This chain joins TRBV7-2 and TRBJ1-2; 9 bases line up with TRBD1. Germline trimming cut 5 bases from V and 0 bases from J; bases unmatched to any gene: 1. From germline, CDR1 is SGHTA and CDR2 FQGNSA. CDR3 length equals 14 residues. CDR3 residues: CASSGQGTNYGYTF. In nucleotides, the CDR3 is TGTGCCAGCAGCGGACAGGGGACTAACTATGGCTACACCTTC.

The chain employs TRBV19 and TRBJ1-1; D is unresolved. Trimming took 7 bases from V and 7 from J, leaving 13 bases between them. This CDR3 region has 12 residues. CDR1 is LNHDA and CDR2 is SQIVND in the germline V gene (reference sequence). The DNA for the CDR3 is TGTGCCAGTATTCTAAGCGGAAGTGAAGCTTTCTTT. Translating it yields CASILSGSEAFF.

In DNA form, the CDR3 reads TGTGCCAGCAGTGAGAGGGAGGGCAATCAGCCCCAGCATTTT. This translates into CASSEREGNQPQHF. This chain links TRBV2 with TRBJ1-5, with no clear D. CDR1 and CDR2 from the germline V gene are SNHLY and FYNNEI. The CDR3 is 14 residues long. V lost 3 bases and J lost 2, with 8 bases in between.

The chain links TRBV5-1 to TRBJ2-7, with 7 bases that match TRBD1. The CDR3 extends over 14 amino acids. J was trimmed by 3 bases and V by 4 bases; bases with no gene match: 7. Germline-derived CDR1 and CDR2 are SGHRS and YFSETQ. The CDR3: CASSPMGQFYEQYF. As DNA, the CDR3 is TGCGCCAGCAGCCCCATGGGACAGTTCTACGAGCAGTACTTC.

The CDR3 DNA reads as TGTGCCAGCAAGAGAAGGAACACTGAAGCTTTCTTT. Its protein is CASKRRNTEAFF. This rearrangement joins TRBV2 to TRBJ1-1; D uncertain. Germline-derived CDR1 and CDR2 are SNHLY and FYNNEI. The CDR3 spans 12 residues. Trimming took off 7 bases at V and 1 base at J, with 7 bases between the two ends.